A selection of T cell receptor beta chains follows, all from one sample in a study of radiotherapy plus CTLA-4 blockade in lung cancer. Generated by immunoSEQ multiplex PCR, the TCRdb table keeps only in-frame clones and is missing some. The table includes 84,000 or so clones, about four fifths detected once. Sequenced material: peripheral blood, taken from a patient treated with radiotherapy plus ipilimumab. The receptors here all came from a human donor with non-small cell lung cancer that progressed on radiotherapy plus ipilimumab. CDR3s leave out the opening cysteine and the closing phenylalanine or tryptophan. D genes are given only for firm matches.

J: TRBJ1-1; D: NA; V: TRBV5-1; CDR3: ASSRAGNTEAF
J: TRBJ2-1; D: TRBD1; V: TRBV18; CDR3: ASSRTGGITYNEQF
J: TRBJ2-1; D: NA; V: TRBV28; CDR3: ASSPVSWANEQF
J: TRBJ2-3; D: NA; V: TRBV21-1; CDR3: ASSKAGTRFPDTQY
J: TRBJ2-7; D: TRBD2; V: TRBV7-2; CDR3: ASSLGLASSYEQY
J: TRBJ2-7; D: TRBD1; V: TRBV23-1; CDR3: ASSFGQGASYEQY
J: TRBJ1-1; D: NA; V: TRBV7-9; CDR3: ASTASGRENTEAF
J: TRBJ2-2; D: TRBD2; V: TRBV11-2; CDR3: ASSLVPAGGPFGGELF
J: TRBJ2-6; D: NA; V: TRBV4-3; CDR3: ASSQDRGNSGANVLT
J: TRBJ2-1; D: TRBD2; V: TRBV4-1; CDR3: ASSRTSASSYNEQF
J: TRBJ2-5; D: NA; V: TRBV18; CDR3: ASSPLETQY
J: TRBJ2-1; D: NA; V: TRBV7-2; CDR3: ASSLPPPYEQF
J: TRBJ2-3; D: NA; V: TRBV9; CDR3: ASSVSKTDSTQY
J: TRBJ1-1; D: TRBD1; V: TRBV25-1; CDR3: ASSGDSHEAF
J: TRBJ1-1; D: NA; V: TRBV10-2; CDR3: ASTEGTEAF
J: TRBJ1-2; D: NA; V: TRBV28; CDR3: ASSLAGYGYT
J: TRBJ2-7; D: NA; V: TRBV11-2; CDR3: ASSLYQGGEQY
J: TRBJ2-3; D: NA; V: TRBV25-1; CDR3: ASSAKGGSHPDTQY
J: TRBJ1-2; D: NA; V: TRBV12-1; CDR3: ASSPRTGNGYT
J: TRBJ1-2; D: NA; V: TRBV4-2; CDR3: ASSQDRTAYGYT
J: TRBJ2-1; D: NA; V: TRBV11-3; CDR3: ASSFGGFINEQF
J: TRBJ1-3; D: NA; V: TRBV5-1; CDR3: ASSSRVRTAGGNTIY
J: TRBJ2-3; D: NA; V: TRBV7-9; CDR3: ASSLAVRGHTQY
J: TRBJ2-3; D: TRBD1; V: TRBV7-2; CDR3: ASNLGQGAGTQY
J: TRBJ1-2; D: TRBD1; V: TRBV6-5; CDR3: ASSYSIQGALGYT
J: TRBJ1-4; D: NA; V: TRBV5-4; CDR3: ASSLTATNEKLF
J: TRBJ1-3; D: NA; V: TRBV7-6; CDR3: ASSLGTPMGSGNTIY
J: TRBJ2-2; D: NA; V: TRBV7-2; CDR3: ASSSRLARELF
J: TRBJ1-2; D: NA; V: TRBV30; CDR3: AWSRGGQPAGGYT
J: TRBJ1-3; D: NA; V: TRBV4-1; CDR3: ASSQDPSGSGNTIY
J: TRBJ1-2; D: NA; V: TRBV11-2; CDR3: ASSLDQGVWDEDYGYT
J: TRBJ1-3; D: TRBD1; V: TRBV28; CDR3: ASSQGQATGNTIY
J: TRBJ2-3; D: NA; V: TRBV14; CDR3: ASSQVGSRDTQY
J: TRBJ1-2; D: NA; V: TRBV27; CDR3: ASRPQGYYGYT
J: TRBJ2-7; D: TRBD2; V: TRBV4-1; CDR3: ASSHGGLAGGPYEQY
J: TRBJ2-4; D: NA; V: TRBV21-1; CDR3: ASSQRQGSATLAKNIQY
J: TRBJ1-1; D: NA; V: TRBV4-3; CDR3: ASSQEPGTNTEAF
J: TRBJ2-2; D: TRBD1; V: TRBV18; CDR3: ASSPSYSPGGIFGELF
J: TRBJ2-7; D: NA; V: TRBV7-2; CDR3: ASSPGSLHEQY